The clone carrying this TCR beta chain was detected a few times. What it binds is not known. The PCR made use of 60 Vbeta and 13 Jbeta primers. TCRdb's table, derived via immunoSEQ multiplex PCR, lists solely in-frame clones and lacks some. The table records around 100,000 clones, more than 75% of them present only once. Donors showed nominal health when sampled, although they likely had unrecorded immune exposures. The data derive from a study of cytomegalovirus exposure and HLA in healthy donors. Study-level findings and limits: Productive status was seen about 87% or about 30% of the time for most TCR beta V segments in an earlier analysis. For presence/absence analyses, sequencing depth was assumed to be roughly uniform across donors. Some public TCRs appeared in many individuals, while most sequences were rare.

Germline CDR1 and CDR2: SNHLY and FYNNEI. The CDR3 has 14 residues. Trimming shortened V by 7 bases and J by 5 bases, and 14 bases separated the two germline ends. Material: PBMCs. This clonotype was obtained from a young woman in good health and CMV-seropositive. The rearrangement joins TRBV2 to TRBJ1-4, with D possibly matching TRBD1 (5 bases). CDR3 amino acids: CASTAQGSNEKLFF. The CDR3 coding sequence is TGTGCCAGCACCGCTCAGGGAAGCAATGAAAAACTGTTTTTT.